A single sample gave rise to the 17 T cell receptor beta chains below, sequenced in a study of OX40 agonist ivuxolimab in advanced cancers. Data came from immunoSEQ multiplex PCR; TCRdb stores just in-frame clones and leaves some out. In the table there are around 61,000 clones, roughly 84% of which are singletons. The sample in question was CD4+ or CD8+ T cells sorted from blood, obtained in a trial of the OX40 agonist ivuxolimab. The origin of the receptors is an adult with an advanced solid tumor such as melanoma, head and neck, liver or kidney cancer.

This clone was counted a few times. The chain employs TRBV6-7 and TRBJ1-1; the D is unclear. TRBV6-7 is annotated as an ORF whose role is uncertain. The V gene lost 2 bases and the J gene lost 0 bases, with 13 bases spanning the gap. The CDR3 runs to 16 residues. The CDR3 loop reads CASSYGTEGMNTEAFF. The DNA of the CDR3 is TGTGCCAGCAGTTACGGAACAGAGGGCATGAACACTGAAGCTTTCTTT.

This clone is termed medium-sized. The chain carries TRBV2 and TRBJ1-2; possible D gene TRBD1, 5 bases. Germline V gene data show CDR1 as SNHLY and CDR2 as FYNNEI. V was shortened by 1 base and J by 4 bases, with 13 bases between the two germline ends. This CDR3 has 15 residues. The CDR3 protein is CASSEGAGPSYGYTF. As DNA, the CDR3 is TGTGCCAGCAGTGAAGGGGCGGGGCCCTCCTATGGCTACACCTTC.

The chain uses TRBV5-1 and TRBJ2-2; the D gene is possibly TRBD1 (6 bases). Between the trimmed V and J ends, which lost 0 bases and 4 bases, there was a span of 10 bases. The CDR3 is made up of 15 amino acids. The V gene's germline CDR1 is SGHRS and CDR2 YFSETQ. The CDR3 DNA follows: TGCGCCAGCAGCTTGGAAGACAGGTCCACCGGGGAGCTGTTTTTT. This gives the protein CASSLEDRSTGELFF. Together with reference TRBV5-1 and TRBJ2-2, the CDR3 gives the full variable domain: KAGVTQTPRYLIKTRGQQVTLSCSPISGHRSVSWYQQTPGQGLQFLFEYFSETQRNKGNFPGRFSGRQFSNSRSEMNVSTLELGDSALYLCASSLEDRSTGELFFGEGSRLTVL.

The chain couples TRBV7-9 to TRBJ1-4, with 7 bases lining up with TRBD1. The CDR3 covers 18 residues. The V gene end was trimmed by 5 bases and the J gene end by 2 bases; junction bases not matched to a gene: 14. CDR1 and CDR2 from the germline V gene are SEHNR and FQNEAQ (reference sequence). CDR3: CASSPKGGVTGTNEKLFF. The CDR3 DNA follows: TGTGCCAGCAGCCCAAAGGGCGGGGTGACAGGGACTAATGAAAAACTGTTTTTT.

The V and J genes are TRBV19 and TRBJ2-7; TRBD1 matches at 7 bases. There are 14 residues in the CDR3. Germline V gene sequence: CDR1 LNHDA, CDR2 SQIVND (reference sequence). After removal of 5 bases from V and 7 bases from J, the junction contained 11 bases not matched to a gene. CDR3 DNA sequence: TGTGCCAGTAGTTTTCGACAGGGCAGGCGGGAGCAGTACTTC. Its protein product is CASSFRQGRREQYF.

The chain couples TRBV11-3 to TRBJ2-1; 8 positions match TRBD1. Germline V gene data show CDR1 as SGHNT and CDR2 as YENEEA. The CDR3 contains 16 residues. Unmatched junction bases numbered 5, after V lost 0 bases and J lost 4 bases. The DNA of the CDR3 is TGTGCCAGCAGCTTAGATGGGGGGACAGGATACAATGAGCAGTTCTTC. This translates into CASSLDGGTGYNEQFF.

The count of this clone is one. The chain links TRBV4-1 to TRBJ1-2; TRBD1 matches at 7 bases. CDR1 and CDR2 from the germline V gene are MGHRA and YSYEKL. The CDR3 spans 14 residues. The V and J ends lost 5 bases and 7 bases, in that order; junction bases with no gene match: 10. The CDR3 sequence is CASSSMNRGFGYTF. The CDR3 DNA reads TGCGCCAGCAGCAGTATGAACAGGGGTTTTGGCTACACCTTC.

For this clone: Additional DNA sequences in this sample encode the identical CDR3. J is TRBJ1-2 and V is TRBV18; weak D call: TRBD1 (5 bases). Deletions cut 6 bases from V and 3 bases from J, with 11 bases between. The CDR3 loop spans 13 amino acids. Per germline, CDR1 KGHSH and CDR2 LQKENI. The CDR3 loop reads CASSQDRDYGYTF. DNA of the CDR3: TGTGCCAGCTCGCAAGACAGAGACTATGGCTACACCTTC.

The chain joins TRBV10-3 to TRBJ2-3; D may be TRBD2 (5 bases). The V end lost 7 bases, the J end lost 3 bases, and 14 bases lay between the germline ends. This CDR3 contains 14 residues. Germline CDR1 is ENHRY and CDR2 is SYGVKD. The CDR3 DNA is TGTGCCATCACCTCACCGGAGGCGACAGATACGCAGTATTTT. It is translated as CAITSPEATDTQYF.

The chain joins TRBV5-1 to TRBJ1-4; possible D gene TRBD1, 5 bases. This CDR3 spans 16 amino acids. The ends were cut back, 0 bases at V and 12 bases at J, with 21 bases in the middle. The germline V gene encodes CDR1 SGHRS and CDR2 YFSETQ. In DNA form, the CDR3 reads TGCGCCAGCAGCTTGGTGGGCGGGGGAAAGGGCGAACAACTGTTTTTT. Amino acid sequence: CASSLVGGGKGEQLFF.

V gene TRBV30 combines with J gene TRBJ2-1, with 11 bases matching TRBD2. The CDR3 is 15 residues long. Per the germline V gene, CDR1 is GTSNPN and CDR2 is SVGIG (reference sequence). Unmatched junction bases numbered 11, after V lost 3 bases and J lost 10 bases. For the CDR3, the DNA is TGTGCCTGGAGAGGACTAGCGGGTTCCTCCGGGGAGCAGTTCTTC. Residues: CAWRGLAGSSGEQFF.

V gene TRBV7-2 combines with J gene TRBJ2-2; D gene uncertain. Trimming took 3 bases from V and 5 from J, leaving 10 bases between them. This CDR3 comprises 14 residues. CDR1 SGHTA and CDR2 FQGNSA come from the germline V gene. This CDR3 reads CASSFERSTGELFF. CDR3 DNA: TGTGCCAGCAGCTTTGAAAGGTCTACCGGGGAGCTGTTTTTT.

The rearrangement links TRBV10-3 to TRBJ2-3; 10 nucleotides align to TRBD2. The length of the CDR3 is 16 residues. The ends lost 10 bases at V and 4 bases at J; junction bases unmatched: 14. Germline CDR1 is ENHRY and CDR2 is SYGVKD. The DNA of the CDR3 is TGTGCCACCAGGTGGGGGTCTAGCGGGAGCTCAGATACGCAGTATTTT. This encodes CATRWGSSGSSDTQYF.

The V call is TRBV5-1, the J call TRBJ2-1; D uncertain. This CDR3 has 13 amino acids. The V gene lost 2 bases and the J gene lost 5 bases, with 8 bases spanning the gap. Looked up from germline, CDR1 is SGHRS and CDR2 is YFSETQ. CDR3 DNA: TGCGCCAGCAGCTTAAGCAGTAACAATGAGCAGTTCTTC. Protein sequence: CASSLSSNNEQFF.

Concerning this clone itself: Other DNA sequences from this sample encode an identical CDR3 as well. The genes are TRBV5-4 and TRBJ1-4, with 7 nucleotides matching TRBD1. The CDR3 runs to 15 residues. V lost 4 bases, J lost 5 bases, and 8 bases stayed unmatched. The germline V gene encodes CDR1 SGHNT and CDR2 YYREEE (reference sequence). The CDR3 loop reads CASSQPGGENEKLFF. The DNA of the CDR3 is TGTGCCAGCAGCCAACCAGGGGGAGAAAATGAAAAACTGTTTTTT.

This chain connects TRBV11-2 to TRBJ2-1; tentatively, D is TRBD1 (6 bases). Between the trimmed V and J ends, which lost 3 bases and 4 bases, there was a span of 13 bases. Germline CDR1 is SGHAT and CDR2 is FQNNGV. The CDR3 spans 15 residues. CDR3 DNA: TGTGCCAGCAGCTTGGACAGCATACCTTACAATGAGCAGTTCTTC. Its translation is CASSLDSIPYNEQFF.

The V and J genes are TRBV6-6 and TRBJ1-2; TRBD1 aligns across 9 bases. V was pared by 4 bases and J by 6 bases, with 6 bases of the junction left unmatched. The CDR3 extends over 14 amino acids. Germline CDR1 MNHNY, CDR2 SVGAGI (reference sequence). As DNA, the CDR3 is TGTGCCAGCAGTTCCATCGGACAGGGGAATGGCTACACCTTC. Protein sequence: CASSSIGQGNGYTF.